These 30 T cell receptor beta chains share one sample of origin, sequenced in a study of control samples from healthy donors and cancer patients. Assay: immunoSEQ multiplex PCR; the TCRdb copy retains only in-frame clones and omits some. This sample carries fewer than 500,000 clones, approximately 90% of them seen once, and the ten largest clones take 6% to 7%. The source material was PBMCs. The receptors shown here come from a man aged 35-49 years with head and neck cancer.

This clone was counted once. V is TRBV5-5 and J is TRBJ1-2; D remains ambiguous. Germline CDR1 reads SGHKS; CDR2 reads YYEKEE (reference sequence). Trimming removed 3 bases from V and 2 bases from J, with 14 bases in between. This CDR3 is built from 15 residues. CDR3 sequence reads: CASSSVAARNYGYTF. As DNA, the CDR3 is TGTGCCAGCAGCTCGGTGGCGGCCCGAAACTATGGCTACACCTTC.

The chain uses TRBV27 and TRBJ2-1; 8 bases match TRBD1. Germline lookup yields CDR1 MNHEY and CDR2 SMNVEV (reference sequence). The CDR3 is 20 residues long. The trim removed 2 bases at V and 1 base at J, leaving 16 bases unmatched. CDR3 sequence reads: CASSLMGSGGLPYSYNEQFF. CDR3 nucleotide sequence: TGTGCCAGCAGTTTAATGGGGTCAGGGGGCCTCCCCTATTCCTACAATGAGCAGTTCTTC.

The V and J genes are TRBV27 and TRBJ2-6; D remains ambiguous. The germline V gene encodes CDR1 MNHEY and CDR2 SMNVEV (reference sequence). Trimming removed 2 bases at V and 0 bases at J, with 14 bases between. This CDR3 is built from 18 residues. Here the CDR3 reads CASSLKVFLGSGANVLTF. The CDR3 nucleotides read TGTGCCAGCAGTTTAAAGGTCTTCTTGGGCTCTGGGGCCAACGTCCTGACTTTC. Complete variable domain (other parts from reference TRBV27 and TRBJ2-6): EAQVTQNPRYLITVTGKKLTVTCSQNMNHEYMSWYRQDPGLGLRQIYYSMNVEVTDKGDVPEGYKVSRKEKRNFPLILESPSPNQTSLYFCASSLKVFLGSGANVLTFGAGSRLTVL.

The chain links TRBV19 to TRBJ1-1; D gene unclear. The germline V gene encodes CDR1 LNHDA and CDR2 SQIVND (reference sequence). The CDR3 sequence is 14 residues long. The germline V and J ends were trimmed by 3 bases and 1 base, with 9 bases remaining between them. CDR3 sequence reads: CASSMGGANTEAFF. The CDR3 DNA is TGTGCCAGTAGTATGGGCGGAGCGAACACTGAAGCTTTCTTT.

The V call is TRBV27, the J call TRBJ1-1; 8 nucleotides match TRBD1. The CDR3 spans 15 residues. In germline, CDR1 is MNHEY, CDR2 SMNVEV (reference sequence). V gave up 5 bases and J gave up 2 bases; unmatched junction bases: 7. The CDR3 spells CASSPRQGLNTEAFF. In nucleotides, the CDR3 is TGTGCCAGCAGTCCAAGACAGGGGTTAAACACTGAAGCTTTCTTT.

As for this clone: Other DNA sequences of this sample code for an identical CDR3. The chain couples TRBV28 to TRBJ1-5; D not certain. V lost 4 bases and J lost 4, with 5 bases in between. CDR3 length equals 12 residues. CDR1 and CDR2 from the germline V gene are MDHEN and SYDVKM. CDR3 nucleotide sequence: TGTGCCAGCAGTTCGCAGAATCAGCCCCAGCATTTT. It encodes CASSSQNQPQHF.

The J gene is TRBJ1-4, the V gene TRBV28; D unresolved. The ends were cut back, 6 bases at V and 8 bases at J, with 19 bases in the middle. Germline values: CDR1 MDHEN, CDR2 SYDVKM. This CDR3 region has 15 residues. The CDR3 spells CASSQLVGRAEKLFF. CDR3 coding DNA: TGTGCCAGCAGCCAACTTGTAGGGAGAGCCGAAAAACTGTTTTTT.

The chain couples TRBV6-2 or TRBV6-3 to TRBJ1-1; D is unresolved. The ends were cut back, 0 bases at V and 1 base at J, with 9 bases in the middle. Germline loops: CDR1 MNHEY, CDR2 SVGEGT. This CDR3 contains 15 residues. The DNA for the CDR3 is TGTGCCAGCAGTTACTCTAGACACCCGAACACTGAAGCTTTCTTT. This codes for CASSYSRHPNTEAFF.

The genes are TRBV9 and TRBJ2-7; TRBD1 matches at 7 bases. The CDR3 totals 14 residues. CDR1 SGDLS and CDR2 YYNGEE come from the germline V gene. With V trimmed by 4 bases and J by 5 bases, 9 bases remained unmatched. The CDR3 sequence is CASSSPGQDNEQYF. The CDR3 region has the DNA TGTGCCAGCAGCTCTCCCGGACAGGACAACGAGCAGTACTTC.

CDR3 sequence (DNA): TGTGCCAGTACCGGGGACCCCTCCTACAATGAGCAGTTCTTC. Translation gives CASTGDPSYNEQFF. The chain couples TRBV19 to TRBJ2-1, with D possibly called TRBD1 or TRBD2 (5 bases each). Germline lookup yields CDR1 LNHDA and CDR2 SQIVND (reference sequence). With 7 bases removed from V and 0 bases from J, the gap between germline ends came to 10 bases. This CDR3 region has 14 residues.

The chain couples TRBV30 to TRBJ2-7, with D maybe TRBD1 (5 bases). CDR3 length equals 14 residues. Germline V lookup: CDR1 GTSNPN, CDR2 SVGIG (reference sequence). The ends were cut back, 7 bases at V and 6 bases at J, with 22 bases in the middle. This chain's CDR3 is CASTKQVVGFEQYF. CDR3 DNA: TGTGCCTCAACGAAACAGGTGGTAGGATTCGAGCAGTACTTC.

The CDR3: CASSIDLWATNGYTF. In nucleotides, the CDR3 is TGTGCCAGTAGTATAGATCTCTGGGCTACTAATGGCTACACCTTC. This chain joins TRBV19 and TRBJ1-2; no clear D. CDR3 length: 15 residues. The germline V gene has CDR1 LNHDA and CDR2 SQIVND (reference sequence). The V end was cut by 0 bases, the J end by 6 bases, with 14 bases between.

The rearrangement links TRBV25-1 to TRBJ1-1, with D perhaps matching TRBD1 (5 bases). Deletions cut 6 bases from V and 13 bases from J, with 21 bases between. The CDR3 spans 13 residues. Germline V CDR1 and CDR2: MGHDK, SYGVNS. The CDR3 region is CASRVEGASNGFF. DNA of the CDR3: TGTGCCAGCAGGGTTGAAGGGGCCTCGAATGGTTTCTTT. Full variable domain (rest looked up from reference TRBV25-1 and TRBJ1-1): EADIYQTPRYLVIGTGKKITLECSQTMGHDKMYWYQQDPGMELHLIHYSYGVNSTEKGDLSSESTVSRIRTEHFPLTLESARPSHTSQYLCASRVEGASNGFFGQGTRLTVV.

The rearrangement links TRBV13 to TRBJ2-7; D is possibly TRBD1 or TRBD2 (5 bases each). Germline V lookup: CDR1 PRHDT, CDR2 FYEKMQ (reference sequence). Trimming stripped 6 bases from V and 3 bases from J, with 15 bases between. The CDR3 consists of 14 residues. The CDR3 nucleotides read TGTGCCAGCAGGCTTACCGGGACGAGCTACGAGCAGTACTTC. It translates to CASRLTGTSYEQYF.

The chain is built from TRBV20-1 and TRBJ2-7; 8 bases align to TRBD1. Germline CDR1 and CDR2: DFQATT and SNEGSKA (reference sequence). The CDR3 is made up of 17 amino acids. V lost 3 bases and J lost 3; bases outside the gene matches: 16. CDR3 protein: CSASTRDRPFLIYEQYF. DNA of the CDR3: TGCAGTGCTAGTACCCGGGACAGGCCGTTCCTTATCTACGAGCAGTACTTC.

The CDR3 reads CASSPGTGGTGELFF. The DNA of the CDR3 is TGTGCCAGCAGTCCCGGGACAGGGGGTACCGGGGAGCTGTTTTTT. The chain has TRBV3-1 (or the pseudogene TRBV3-2) and TRBJ2-2, with 11 bases lining up with TRBD1. Looked up from germline, CDR1 is LGHDT and CDR2 is YNNKEL (reference sequence). CDR3 length equals 15 residues. The V gene end was trimmed by 6 bases and the J gene end by 5 bases; junction bases not matched to a gene: 5.

J is TRBJ1-5 and V is TRBV11-3; D is uncertain. The CDR3 is 17 residues long. Germline-derived CDR1 and CDR2 are SGHNT and YENEEA. V was clipped by 6 bases and J by 1 base, with 19 bases between them. In DNA, the CDR3 is TGTGCCAGCAGACCCGGAGGCAGGAGGGCGAGCAATCAGCCCCAGCATTTT. Amino acid sequence: CASRPGGRRASNQPQHF. Combining the CDR3 with reference TRBV11-3 and TRBJ1-5 gives the whole variable domain EAGVVQSPRYKIIEKKQPVAFWCNPISGHNTLYWYLQNLGQGPELLIRYENEEAVDDSQLPKDRFSAERLKGVDSTLKIQPAELGDSAVYLCASRPGGRRASNQPQHFGDGTRLSIL.

The genes are TRBV6-7 and TRBJ1-2, with D uncertain. TRBV6-7 is an ORF, with its function uncertain. The CDR3 totals 14 residues. Deletions cut 2 bases from V and 4 bases from J, with 11 bases between. The chain's CDR3 is CASSYDRKVYGYTF. The CDR3 DNA follows: TGTGCCAGCAGTTACGACCGGAAGGTCTATGGCTACACCTTC.

The rearrangement uses TRBV6-5 and TRBJ2-3, with D hard to call. This CDR3 is built from 12 residues. CDR1 is MNHEY, CDR2 SVGAGI, per germline. V was cut by 10 bases and J by 5 bases, with 13 bases left in between. The DNA for the CDR3 is TGTGCCACTGGATCTATGGGAGATACGCAGTATTTT. Amino acid sequence: CATGSMGDTQYF.

The V call is TRBV7-3, the J call TRBJ1-5; D not resolved. This CDR3 has 14 residues. The germline CDR1 and CDR2 sequences are SGHTA and FQGTGA. The germline V and J ends were trimmed by 5 bases and 2 bases, with 10 bases remaining between them. The CDR3 DNA reads TGTGCCAGCAGCATCTCGGGTGGCAATCAGCCCCAGCATTTT. Translation gives CASSISGGNQPQHF.

The chain recombines TRBV30 with TRBJ1-2; tentatively, D is TRBD1 (6 bases). Germline lookup yields CDR1 GTSNPN and CDR2 SVGIG (reference sequence). The V end lost 5 bases, the J end lost 8 bases, and 24 bases lay between the germline ends. The CDR3 spans 15 residues. CDR3 region: CAWAVISSGALGYTF. CDR3 in DNA: TGTGCCTGGGCCGTCATTTCTTCGGGGGCGTTAGGCTACACCTTC.

This clone was observed a single time. The rearrangement joins TRBV9 to TRBJ2-7, with 7 bases that match TRBD2. V dropped 3 bases and J dropped 7; count of bases not matched to a gene: 7. Germline V gene data show CDR1 as SGDLS and CDR2 as YYNGEE. The CDR3 totals 13 residues. CDR3 in DNA: TGTGCCAGCAGCGCCGACCCGGGGGGTGAGCAGTACTTC. Protein sequence: CASSADPGGEQYF.

The chain employs TRBV6-5 and TRBJ1-3; 8 bases agree with TRBD1. This CDR3 is built from 16 residues. Trimming cost V 2 bases and J 2 bases; bases outside gene matches: 5. Germline CDR1 MNHEY, CDR2 SVGAGI. The CDR3 here is CASSYRQGIPGNTIYF. The CDR3 DNA sequence: TGTGCCAGCAGTTACCGACAGGGGATCCCTGGAAACACCATATATTTT.

The gene calls are TRBV24-1 and TRBJ2-6, with a tentative D call TRBD2 (7 bases). Looked up from germline, CDR1 is KGHDR and CDR2 is SFDVKD. Deletions cut 4 bases from V and 0 bases from J, with 15 bases between. The CDR3 has 18 amino acids. The DNA of the CDR3 is TGTGCCACCAGTGACCGTGGGGGGGCTGACTCTGGGGCCAACGTCCTGACTTTC. Translating it yields CATSDRGGADSGANVLTF.

Only one count was recorded for this clone. The chain joins TRBV3-1 (or the pseudogene TRBV3-2) to TRBJ1-1; 9 nucleotides match TRBD1. V gave up 5 bases and J gave up 3 bases; unmatched junction bases: 10. Germline V gene sequence: CDR1 LGHDT, CDR2 YNNKEL (reference sequence). This CDR3 spans 16 amino acids. The CDR3 sequence is CASSSLDRGVYTEAFF. The CDR3 nucleotides read TGTGCCAGCAGCTCCCTGGACAGGGGAGTATACACTGAAGCTTTCTTT.

This chain joins TRBV19 and TRBJ1-1; 7 positions agree with TRBD1. J gave up 5 bases and V 3 bases, and 9 bases lay outside the gene matches. The CDR3 runs 15 residues. Germline V gene data show CDR1 as LNHDA and CDR2 as SQIVND (reference sequence). The CDR3 DNA reads TGTGCCAGTAGTATCAGGGGGGCGCGGGGGACTGAAGCTTTCTTT. As protein: CASSIRGARGTEAFF.

The rearrangement links TRBV5-1 to TRBJ2-7; TRBD2 agrees at 8 bases. Germline CDR1 is SGHRS and CDR2 is YFSETQ. After removal of 4 bases from V and 0 bases from J, the junction contained 6 bases not matched to a gene. This CDR3 has 15 residues. The CDR3 is CASSPQRELSYEQYF. DNA for the CDR3: TGCGCCAGCAGCCCCCAGCGGGAGCTCTCCTACGAGCAGTACTTC.

The V call is TRBV5-1, the J call TRBJ1-1; D unclear. The CDR3 has 13 amino acids. The germline V gene has CDR1 SGHRS and CDR2 YFSETQ. V lost 0 bases, J lost 6 bases, and 9 bases lay in between. CDR3 region: CASSLAGKAEAFF. The CDR3 bases are TGCGCCAGCAGCTTGGCCGGGAAGGCTGAAGCTTTCTTT.

Only a few counts were recorded for this clone. The chain uses TRBV27 and TRBJ1-3; the D is unclear. The CDR3 is made up of 14 amino acids. Germline CDR1 is MNHEY and CDR2 is SMNVEV (reference sequence). V lost 5 bases and J lost 2, with 10 bases in between. The DNA for the CDR3 is TGTGCCAGCAGTCCCGCCCGGGCTGGAAACACCATATATTTT. Its translation is CASSPARAGNTIYF.

The chain joins TRBV18 to TRBJ1-2, with 7 bases matching TRBD1. Germline lookup yields CDR1 KGHSH and CDR2 LQKENI. The length of the CDR3 is 18 residues. Trimming at V came to 1 base and at J to 4 bases, leaving 15 bases not matched to a gene. The CDR3, as DNA: TGTGCCAGCTCACCACTGACGGACAGGTTAATTGAATTCTATGGCTACACCTTC. It encodes CASSPLTDRLIEFYGYTF.